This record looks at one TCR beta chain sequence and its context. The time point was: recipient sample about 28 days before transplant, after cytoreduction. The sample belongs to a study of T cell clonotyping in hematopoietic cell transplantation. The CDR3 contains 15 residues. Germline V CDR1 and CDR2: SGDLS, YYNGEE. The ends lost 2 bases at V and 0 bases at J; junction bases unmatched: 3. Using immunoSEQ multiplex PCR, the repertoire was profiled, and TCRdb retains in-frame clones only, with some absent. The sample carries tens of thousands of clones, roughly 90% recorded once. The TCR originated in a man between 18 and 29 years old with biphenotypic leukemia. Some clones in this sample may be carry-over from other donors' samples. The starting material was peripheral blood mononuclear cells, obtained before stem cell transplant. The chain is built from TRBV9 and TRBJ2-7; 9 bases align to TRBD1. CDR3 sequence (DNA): TGTGCCAGCAGCGTCGGGACAGGGCACTCCTACGAGCAGTACTTC. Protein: CASSVGTGHSYEQYF.